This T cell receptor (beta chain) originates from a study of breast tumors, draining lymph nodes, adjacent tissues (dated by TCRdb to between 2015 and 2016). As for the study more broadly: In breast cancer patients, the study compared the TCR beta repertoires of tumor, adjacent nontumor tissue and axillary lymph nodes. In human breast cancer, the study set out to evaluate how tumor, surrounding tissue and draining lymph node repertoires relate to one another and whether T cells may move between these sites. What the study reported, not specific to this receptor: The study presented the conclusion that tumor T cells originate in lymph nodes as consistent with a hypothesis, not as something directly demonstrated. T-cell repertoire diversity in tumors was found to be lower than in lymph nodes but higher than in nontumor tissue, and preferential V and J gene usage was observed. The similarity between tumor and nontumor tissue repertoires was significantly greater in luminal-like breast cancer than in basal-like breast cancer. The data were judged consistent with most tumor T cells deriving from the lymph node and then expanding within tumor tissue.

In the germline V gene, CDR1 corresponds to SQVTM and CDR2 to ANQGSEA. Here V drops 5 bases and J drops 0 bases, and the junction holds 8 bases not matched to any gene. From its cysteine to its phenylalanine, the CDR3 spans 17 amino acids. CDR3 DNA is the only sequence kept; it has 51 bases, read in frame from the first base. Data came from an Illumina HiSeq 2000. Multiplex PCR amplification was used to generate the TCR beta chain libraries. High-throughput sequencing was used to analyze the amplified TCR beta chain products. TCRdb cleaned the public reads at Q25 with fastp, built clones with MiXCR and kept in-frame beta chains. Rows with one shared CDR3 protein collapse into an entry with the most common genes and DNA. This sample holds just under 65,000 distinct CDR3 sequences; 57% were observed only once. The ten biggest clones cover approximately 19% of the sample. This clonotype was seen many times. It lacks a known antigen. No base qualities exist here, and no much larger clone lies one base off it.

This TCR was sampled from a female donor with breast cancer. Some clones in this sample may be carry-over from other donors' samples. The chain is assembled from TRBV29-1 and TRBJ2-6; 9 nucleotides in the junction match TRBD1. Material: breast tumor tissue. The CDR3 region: CSVTTGGSTSGANVLTF. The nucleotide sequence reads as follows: TGCAGCGTTACGACAGGGGGTTCCACCTCTGGGGCCAACGTCCTGACTTTC.